The text below deals with one T cell receptor (beta chain). Its cognate antigen is unknown. The data were taken from a study of CD8 T cells in ankylosing spondylitis. Study-wide results and limits: Within matched ankylosing spondylitis synovial fluid, disease-linked clones were reportedly significantly enriched. Characteristic, it appeared, of ankylosing spondylitis blood was a TCR beta motif of eight highly homologous variants.

TCRdb used MiXCR to reprocess the 5' RACE reads, holding one entry per CDR3 protein. The sample has a few hundred thousand distinct CDR3 sequences, about 18% seen once. This CDR3 has 17 amino acids. Sample: blood, either unsorted or a sorted T cell fraction (not recorded which). The TCR was taken from a male donor with ankylosing spondylitis or in good health (not recorded which). V and J are TRBV21-1 and TRBJ1-5; the tabulated D call, TRBD1, remains unverified against the DNA. TRBV21-1 represents a pseudogene. CDR3 DNA sequence: TGTGCCAGCAGCAAAAAGCGGGACAGGGTCAGCAATCAGCCCCAGCATTTT. Its translation is CASSKKRDRVSNQPQHF.